The T cell receptor beta chain described here comes from a study of blood T cells in healthy people across ages. Deletions cut 7 bases from V and 3 bases from J, with 23 bases between. CDR3 size: 17 residues. This clonotype was seen repeatedly, ten times or more. The use of a sample-barcoded 5' primer and a J-beta primer mix characterized a second PCR of about 7 to 12 cycles. TCRdb recomputed calls from the 5' RACE reads with MiXCR, one row per CDR3 protein. The sample consists of hundreds of thousands of distinct CDR3 sequences, about a third of them appearing once. Sequences were obtained from blood. This TCR was recovered from a woman of 80 years or more in good health. The V and J genes are TRBV12-3 or TRBV12-4 and TRBJ2-3; a weak D match, TRBD2 (6 bases). The CDR3 DNA reads TGTGCCAGCACCTTGCCTGCTAGCGCGATTGGGACAGATACGCAGTATTTT. It yields the protein CASTLPASAIGTDTQYF.